This TCR beta chain was recovered during a study of response to subunit inactivated influenza vaccine. Study-level points and caveats: The authors proposed limited new T cell recruitment per seasonal influenza vaccination.

TCRdb itself ran the RT-PCR reads through MiXCR, one entry per CDR3 protein. The data contain around 470,000 distinct CDR3 sequences, 6% to 9% of them seen just once; the ten biggest clones take up around 13%. V dropped 0 bases and J dropped 4 bases, with 14 bases sitting between them. The CDR3 runs to 16 residues. Germline CDR1 is SGDLS and CDR2 is YYNGEE. This clonotype was seen a handful of times. Antigen: not known. The receptor was isolated from a man between 50 and 70 years old who received an inactivated influenza vaccine. This chain links TRBV9 with TRBJ2-1, with D perhaps TRBD2 (6 bases). This sample comprised PBMCs from blood, obtained about 24 months after vaccination. DNA for the CDR3: TGTGCCAGCAGCGTAGGTCCCCGGGGGAGGTACAATGAGCAGTTCTTC. It encodes CASSVGPRGRYNEQFF. The entire variable domain, with the rest obtained from reference TRBV9 and TRBJ2-1, is as follows: DSGVTQTPKHLITATGQRVTLRCSPRSGDLSVYWYQQSLDQGLQFLIQYYNGEERAKGNILERFSAQQFPDLHSELNLSSLELGDSALYFCASSVGPRGRYNEQFFGPGTRLTVL.